A single sample gave rise to the 12 T cell receptor beta chains below, sequenced in a study of quantifying T cell responses using KT2 cells. Across the whole study: RNA was reverse transcribed with TCR alpha and beta constant-region primers.

Each cDNA got a UMI-containing oligo ligated at its 3' end. First-round PCR used 3 to 4 cycles and beta primers RC1.1 and RC1.2 covering TRBC1 and TRBC2. Via MiXCR, TCRdb re-called the UMI-ligation and nested PCR reads, giving one row per CDR3 protein. The sample yields approximately 50,000 distinct CDR3 sequences, around 10% seen once. Source material: PBMCs spiked with cells of the T cell clone KT2. All receptors come from a human donor.

The chain couples TRBV7-9 to TRBJ2-5; tentatively, D is TRBD1 (6 bases). CDR3 length: 11 amino acids. The germline gives CDR1 SEHNR, CDR2 FQNEAQ (reference sequence). V dropped 6 bases and J dropped 10 bases, with 12 bases sitting between them. The CDR3 spells CASRDSGDQYF. Written as DNA, the CDR3 is TGTGCCAGCAGAGACTCAGGGGACCAGTACTTC. Based on the CDR3 plus reference TRBV7-9 and TRBJ2-5, the full variable domain is DTGVSQNPRHKITKRGQNVTFRCDPISEHNRLYWYRQTLGQGPEFLTYFQNEAQLEKSRLLSDRFSAERPKGSFSTLEIQRTEQGDSAMYLCASRDSGDQYFGPGTRLLVL.

This clonotype was counted between two and nine times. The V gene is TRBV6-6, the J gene TRBJ1-5; D gene uncertain. This CDR3 contains 13 residues. Trimming stripped 4 bases from V and 3 bases from J, with 7 bases between. Germline-derived CDR1 and CDR2 are MNHNY and SVGAGI (reference sequence). In DNA form, the CDR3 reads TGTGCCAGCAGTTCAGCACTCAATCAGCCCCAGCATTTT. Encoded protein: CASSSALNQPQHF.

This clonotype was found a few times. CDR3 coding DNA: TGTGCCAGCAGGGCGAGCTCTGGGGCCAACGTCCTGACTTTC. Its protein product is CASRASSGANVLTF. The chain is built from TRBV2 and TRBJ2-6; D is undetermined. The CDR3 length is 14 residues. Germline V gene lookup returns CDR1 SNHLY and CDR2 FYNNEI. Trimming removed 6 bases from V and 0 bases from J, with 6 bases in between.

This clonotype was recorded a few times. The chain is built from TRBV7-9 and TRBJ1-1; tentative D call: TRBD1 (5 bases). Germline CDR1 SEHNR, CDR2 FQNEAQ (reference sequence). Trimming cost V 7 bases and J 2 bases, with 26 bases left between them. The CDR3 has 18 amino acids. The CDR3 nucleotides are TGTGCCAGCAACGATTCGGAGGGGCGTGTGGAGGCAAACACTGAAGCTTTCTTT. Encoded protein: CASNDSEGRVEANTEAFF.

This clonotype has a count of ten or more. The chain couples TRBV20-1 to TRBJ2-1, with 9 positions matching TRBD2. J gave up 6 bases and V 6 bases, and 3 bases lay outside the gene matches. Germline-derived CDR1 and CDR2 are DFQATT and SNEGSKA (reference sequence). The CDR3 sequence is 12 residues long. CDR3 loop: CSAKGLANEQFF. DNA of the CDR3: TGCAGTGCCAAGGGACTAGCCAATGAGCAGTTCTTC.

This clonotype came up a few times. CDR3 coding DNA: TGTGCCAGCAGTCGTGGGAGTAATCAGCCCCAGCATTTT. Protein product: CASSRGSNQPQHF. The chain is built from TRBV2 and TRBJ1-5; no firm D call. The length of the CDR3 is 13 residues. V dropped 5 bases and J dropped 4 bases, with 9 bases sitting between them. Germline CDR1 reads SNHLY; CDR2 reads FYNNEI.

This clonotype has just a few counts. The chain carries TRBV6-5 and TRBJ2-3; 7 positions agree with TRBD2. The CDR3 contains 19 residues. CDR1 and CDR2 (germline): MNHEY, SVGAGI. Germline trimming cut 4 bases from V and 2 bases from J; bases unmatched to any gene: 18. The CDR3 region has the DNA TGTGCCAGCAGTTCCTTAGCAGTGACTGGGGGAGGGTTCACAGATACGCAGTATTTT. Amino acid sequence: CASSSLAVTGGGFTDTQYF.

The rearrangement joins TRBV6-2 or TRBV6-3 to TRBJ2-7; D is undetermined. The CDR3 consists of 10 residues. V was pared by 6 bases and J by 11 bases, with 11 bases between. Per the germline V gene, CDR1 is MNHEY and CDR2 is SVGEGT. The CDR3, as DNA: TGTGCCAGCAGGAATGAGATGGAGTACTTC. It codes for CASRNEMEYF.

This clonotype was detected a few times. The chain links TRBV2 to TRBJ2-1, with 8 bases lining up with TRBD2. Germline assignment: CDR1 SNHLY and CDR2 FYNNEI. This CDR3 is built from 15 residues. With V trimmed by 5 bases and J by 7 bases, 10 bases remained unmatched. The CDR3 protein is CASSLNGLAANEQFF. DNA of the CDR3: TGTGCCAGCAGTCTAAATGGACTAGCTGCGAATGAGCAGTTCTTC. Variable domain in full (rest from reference TRBV2 and TRBJ2-1): EPEVTQTPSHQVTQMGQEVILRCVPISNHLYFYWYRQILGQKVEFLVSFYNNEISEKSEIFDDQFSVERPDGSNFTLKIRSTKLEDSAMYFCASSLNGLAANEQFFGPGTRLTVL.

Details on this clonotype: This may stem from a read error, because a much larger clone lies one nucleotide away. This chain connects TRBV20-1 to TRBJ2-3; D is uncertain. The CDR3 covers 13 residues. Germline loops: CDR1 DFQATT, CDR2 SNEGSKA (reference sequence). The chain's CDR3 is CSAFGPVTDAQYF. In DNA, the CDR3 is TGCAGTGCCTTCGGACCGGTTACAGATGCGCAGTATTTT.

This clonotype has more than one count but fewer than ten. This chain joins TRBV20-1 and TRBJ2-3; TRBD2 might be the D (5 bases). The ends were cut back, 3 bases at V and 3 bases at J, with 10 bases in the middle. From germline, CDR1 is DFQATT and CDR2 SNEGSKA (reference sequence). The CDR3 contains 13 residues. In DNA form, the CDR3 reads TGCAGTGCTAGGGGTGGGAGTACAGATACGCAGTATTTT. It yields the protein CSARGGSTDTQYF.

The chain links TRBV6-5 to TRBJ1-1; D is possibly TRBD1 (5 bases). CDR1 is MNHEY, CDR2 SVGAGI, per germline. The V gene lost 6 bases and the J gene lost 5 bases, with 19 bases spanning the gap. The CDR3 is made up of 15 amino acids. The CDR3 DNA follows: TGTGCCAGCAGAACGGGACCTGGGAGGCGGACTGAAGCTTTCTTT. It yields the protein CASRTGPGRRTEAFF.